The sequence of this T cell receptor (beta chain) was determined in a study of Tregs in tolerant kidney transplant recipients. Study overall: Mixed chimerism was transient after nonmyeloablative marrow transplants from related graft donors.

Trimming shortened V by 0 bases and J by 3 bases, and 9 bases separated the two germline ends. Germline CDR1 is PRHDT and CDR2 is FYEKMQ (reference sequence). CDR3 length: 15 amino acids. Only a few counts were recorded for this clone. Its matching antigen is unknown. Notes on the study in general: The most relevant donor-specific Treg TCRbeta repertoire apparently came from expansion with activated donor B cells. Changing PCR primers prevented nucleotide comparison between some patients' samples.

Thawed PBMCs were FACS-sorted into unstimulated CD4+CD25+CD127- regulatory T cells, CD4+CD25- non-regulatory cells, CD4 and CD8 cells. Sequenced by immunoSEQ multiplex PCR; TCRdb stores in-frame clones only, minus some. The sample contains tens of thousands of clones, roughly 93% of which appear only once. The specimen comprised CD4+ T cells from blood, sampled before the transplant. This TCR was recovered from a human donor who received a combined kidney and bone marrow transplant. The chain joins TRBV13 to TRBJ1-3; D is uncertain. In nucleotides, the CDR3 is TGTGCCAGCAGCTTAGGGCGACAAATTGGAAACACCATATATTTT. Its protein is CASSLGRQIGNTIYF.